The text below deals with one TCR beta chain. Antigen specificity is unknown. It was with 60 Vbeta and 13 Jbeta primers that the PCR ran. Only in-frame clones appear in the TCRdb table, and some are missing; sequencing was by immunoSEQ multiplex PCR. The table lists tens of thousands of clones, more than 75% of them singletons, with approximately 5.6% in the top ten. The sample belongs to a study of cytomegalovirus exposure and HLA in healthy donors. Study results and limitations: In a later analysis, a genetic analysis reported fewer productive-TCR N-insertions in an Asian-associated ancestry cluster than the cohort average. 150 to 200 TCR beta chains were listed as cytomegalovirus-associated.

Per germline, CDR1 MDHEN and CDR2 SYDVKM. The V gene end was trimmed by 4 bases and the J gene end by 3 bases; junction bases not matched to a gene: 3. The CDR3 is 14 amino acids. V is TRBV28 and J is TRBJ2-7; 10 nucleotides line up with TRBD2. The sequence was collected from a man aged 25 to 45 in good health and CMV-seropositive. The sample consisted of PBMCs. This CDR3 reads CASSSSGRGYEQYF. Here the CDR3 DNA reads TGTGCCAGCAGTTCTAGCGGGAGAGGCTACGAGCAGTACTTC.